Listed below are T cell receptor beta chains from one sample, sequenced in a study of blood T cell repertoires in COVID-19. The table came from immunoSEQ multiplex PCR; TCRdb's copy has only in-frame clones and leaves some out. The sample yields roughly 240,000 clones, approximately 90% seen once. Input material: PBMCs or T cells enriched from blood (not recorded which). The origin of the receptors is a woman in her thirties with acute COVID-19. The CDR3 runs from the conserved cysteine through the conserved F or W. Each record gives: V gene, CDR3 length, D gene, clone size, J gene, CDR3 protein, CDR3 DNA. A D gene is named only where the DNA matches it firmly. Expanded clones are given a class, and other clones once, few, many or no size at all.

>TRBV18|14|-|once|TRBJ1-2
CASSPTRGQGGYTF
TGTGCCAGCTCCCCCACTAGGGGCCAGGGGGGCTACACCTTC
>TRBV2|15|-|-|TRBJ1-2
CASRRQGPDNYGYTF
TGTGCCAGCAGGAGGCAAGGTCCCGATAACTATGGCTACACCTTC
>TRBV29-1|16|TRBD2|-|TRBJ2-7
CSVEVPTSGQDYEQYF
TGCAGCGTTGAAGTCCCGACTAGCGGGCAGGACTACGAGCAGTACTTC
>TRBV3-1/TRBV3-2|17|TRBD1|-|TRBJ1-2
CASSQDSRGLFRRGYTF
TGTGCCAGCAGCCAAGATTCCAGGGGGCTGTTTAGGAGGGGCTACACCTTC
>TRBV11-2|13|TRBD1|once|TRBJ1-1
CASSSWTGDEAFF
TGTGCCAGCAGCTCTTGGACAGGGGATGAAGCTTTCTTT
>TRBV25-1|14|TRBD1|-|TRBJ1-2
CASSVQGANYGYTF
TGTGCCAGCAGTGTTCAGGGGGCTAACTATGGCTACACCTTC
>TRBV15|14|-|-|TRBJ1-6
CATSRDRVNSPLHF
TGTGCCACCAGCAGAGATCGGGTTAATTCACCCCTCCACTTT
>TRBV3-1/TRBV3-2|15|TRBD2|once|TRBJ2-1
CASSQDSLAGSKEFF
TGTGCCAGCAGCCAAGATTCCCTAGCGGGGTCCAAGGAGTTCTTC
>TRBV5-1|13|-|-|TRBJ1-2
CASSPGSDYGYTF
TGCGCCAGCAGTCCGGGTTCTGACTATGGCTACACCTTC
>TRBV2|14|TRBD1|-|TRBJ2-2
CARGTGISTGELFF
TGTGCCAGGGGGACAGGGATATCCACCGGGGAGCTGTTTTTT
>TRBV12-3/TRBV12-4|12|-|-|TRBJ1-4
CASRSAGEKLFF
TGTGCCAGCAGATCTGCAGGTGAAAAACTGTTTTTT
>TRBV4-1|15|TRBD2|-|TRBJ2-1
CASSPGLASYNEQFF
TGCGCCAGCAGCCCGGGACTAGCTAGCTACAATGAGCAGTTCTTC
>TRBV4-3|17|TRBD1|-|TRBJ1-3
CASSHSNRGSSGNTIYF
TGCGCCAGCAGCCATTCAAACAGGGGGAGCTCTGGAAACACCATATATTTT
>TRBV6-5|13|-|-|TRBJ1-5
CASSYGRYQPQHF
TGTGCCAGCAGTTACGGCCGATATCAGCCCCAGCATTTT
>TRBV5-1|15|TRBD1|-|TRBJ2-5
CASSWWGQGAETQYF
TGCGCCAGCAGCTGGTGGGGACAGGGGGCAGAGACCCAGTACTTC
>TRBV29-1|14|TRBD1|-|TRBJ1-5
CSVVGQGAGQPQHF
TGCAGCGTTGTGGGACAGGGAGCGGGTCAGCCCCAGCATTTT
>TRBV14|13|-|once|TRBJ2-1
CASSLGQDNEQFF
TGTGCCAGCAGCCTGGGACAAGACAATGAGCAGTTCTTC
>TRBV5-4|18|TRBD1|-|TRBJ2-3
CASSPGAGGIVGTNTQYF
TGTGCCAGCAGCCCGGGGGCAGGGGGCATAGTGGGCACAAATACGCAGTATTTT
>TRBV27|15|-|once|TRBJ2-2
CASSLRTLGTGELFF
TGTGCCAGCAGTTTAAGGACACTGGGCACCGGGGAGCTGTTTTTT
>TRBV10-2|13|-|few|TRBJ1-2
CASSAGFFYGYTF
TGCGCCAGCAGTGCGGGATTCTTCTATGGCTACACCTTC
>TRBV6-2/TRBV6-3|17|TRBD1|-|TRBJ2-1
CASSSFPPGTGVNEQFF
TGTGCCAGCAGTTCATTCCCCCCCGGGACAGGGGTGAATGAGCAGTTCTTC
>TRBV12-5|13|-|-|TRBJ1-2
CASGPGQHYGYTF
TGTGCTAGTGGTCCCGGACAGCACTATGGCTACACCTTC
>TRBV5-6|16|TRBD2|-|TRBJ2-3
CASSLGASGGWDTQYF
TGTGCCAGCAGCCTTGGCGCTAGCGGGGGGTGGGATACGCAGTATTTT